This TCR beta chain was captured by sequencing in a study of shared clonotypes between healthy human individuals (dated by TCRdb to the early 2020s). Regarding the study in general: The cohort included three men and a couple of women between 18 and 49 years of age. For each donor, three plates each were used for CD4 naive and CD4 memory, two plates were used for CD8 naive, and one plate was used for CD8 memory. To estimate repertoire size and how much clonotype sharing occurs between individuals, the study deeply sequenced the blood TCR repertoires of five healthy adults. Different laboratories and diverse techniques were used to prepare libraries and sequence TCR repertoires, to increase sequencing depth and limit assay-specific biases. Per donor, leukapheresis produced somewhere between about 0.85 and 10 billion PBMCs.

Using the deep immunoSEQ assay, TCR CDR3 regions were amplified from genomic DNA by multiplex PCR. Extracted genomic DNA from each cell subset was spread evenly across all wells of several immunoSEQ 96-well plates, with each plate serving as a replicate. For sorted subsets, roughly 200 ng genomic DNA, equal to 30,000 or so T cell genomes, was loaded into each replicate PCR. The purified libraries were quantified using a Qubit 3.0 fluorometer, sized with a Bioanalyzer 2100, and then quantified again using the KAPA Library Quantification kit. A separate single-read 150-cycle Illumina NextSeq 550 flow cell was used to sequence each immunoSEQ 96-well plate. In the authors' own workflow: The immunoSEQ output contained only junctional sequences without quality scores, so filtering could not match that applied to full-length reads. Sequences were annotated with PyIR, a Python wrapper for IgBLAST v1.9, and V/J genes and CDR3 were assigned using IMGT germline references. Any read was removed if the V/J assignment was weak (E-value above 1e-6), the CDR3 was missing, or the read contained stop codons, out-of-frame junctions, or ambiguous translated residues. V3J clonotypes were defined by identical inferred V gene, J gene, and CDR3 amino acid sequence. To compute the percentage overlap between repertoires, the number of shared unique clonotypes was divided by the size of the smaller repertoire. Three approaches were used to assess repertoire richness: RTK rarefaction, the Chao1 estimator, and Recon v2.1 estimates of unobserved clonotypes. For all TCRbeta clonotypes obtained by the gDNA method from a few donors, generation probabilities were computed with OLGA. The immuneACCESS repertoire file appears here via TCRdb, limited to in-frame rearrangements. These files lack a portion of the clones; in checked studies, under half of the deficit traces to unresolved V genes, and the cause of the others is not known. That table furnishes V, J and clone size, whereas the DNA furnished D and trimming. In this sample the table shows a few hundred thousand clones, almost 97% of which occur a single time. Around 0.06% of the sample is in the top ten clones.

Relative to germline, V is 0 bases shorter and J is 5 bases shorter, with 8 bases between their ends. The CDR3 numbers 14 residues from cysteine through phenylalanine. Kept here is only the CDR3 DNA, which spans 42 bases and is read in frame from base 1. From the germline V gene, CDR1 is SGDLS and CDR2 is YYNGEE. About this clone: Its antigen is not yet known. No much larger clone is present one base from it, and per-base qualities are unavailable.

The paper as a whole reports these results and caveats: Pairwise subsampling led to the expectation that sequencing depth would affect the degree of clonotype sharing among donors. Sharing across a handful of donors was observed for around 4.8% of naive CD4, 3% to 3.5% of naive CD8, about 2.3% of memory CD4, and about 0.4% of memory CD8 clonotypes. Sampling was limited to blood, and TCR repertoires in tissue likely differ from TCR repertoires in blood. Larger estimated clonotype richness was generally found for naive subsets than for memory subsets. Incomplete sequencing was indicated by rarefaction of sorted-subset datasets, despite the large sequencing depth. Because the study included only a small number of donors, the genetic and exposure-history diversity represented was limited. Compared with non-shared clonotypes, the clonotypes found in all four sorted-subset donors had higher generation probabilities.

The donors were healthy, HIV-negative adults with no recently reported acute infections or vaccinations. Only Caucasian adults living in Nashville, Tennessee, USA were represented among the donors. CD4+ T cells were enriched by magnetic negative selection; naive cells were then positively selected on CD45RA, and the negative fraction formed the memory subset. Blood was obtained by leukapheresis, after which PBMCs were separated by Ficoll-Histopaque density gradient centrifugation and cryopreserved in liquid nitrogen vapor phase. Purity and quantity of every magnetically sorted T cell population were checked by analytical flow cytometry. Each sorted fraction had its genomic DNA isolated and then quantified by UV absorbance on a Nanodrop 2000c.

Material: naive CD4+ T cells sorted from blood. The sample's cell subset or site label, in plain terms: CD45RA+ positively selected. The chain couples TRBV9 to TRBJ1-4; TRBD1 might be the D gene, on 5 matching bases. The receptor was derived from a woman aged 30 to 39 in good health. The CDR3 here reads CASSVAPGNEKLFF. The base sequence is TGTGCCAGCAGCGTAGCCCCAGGGAATGAAAAACTGTTTTTT.